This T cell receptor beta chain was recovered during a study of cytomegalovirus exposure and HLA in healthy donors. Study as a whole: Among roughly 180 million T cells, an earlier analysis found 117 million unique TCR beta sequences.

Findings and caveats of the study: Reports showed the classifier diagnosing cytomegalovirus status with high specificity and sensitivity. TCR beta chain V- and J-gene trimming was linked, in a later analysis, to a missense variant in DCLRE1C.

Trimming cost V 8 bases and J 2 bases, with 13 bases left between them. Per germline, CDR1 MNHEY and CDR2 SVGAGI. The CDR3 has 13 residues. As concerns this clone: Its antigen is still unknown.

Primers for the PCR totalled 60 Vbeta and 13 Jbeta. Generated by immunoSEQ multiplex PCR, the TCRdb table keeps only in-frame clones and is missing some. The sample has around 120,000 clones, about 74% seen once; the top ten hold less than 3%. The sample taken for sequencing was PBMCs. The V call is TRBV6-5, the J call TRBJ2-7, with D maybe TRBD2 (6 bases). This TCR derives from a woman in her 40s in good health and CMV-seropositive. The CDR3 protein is CASGRDLTYEQYF. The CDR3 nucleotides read TGTGCCAGCGGGCGGGACCTAACCTACGAGCAGTACTTC.